The 5 T cell receptor beta chains reported below all come from one sample, sequenced in a study of vaccination and CD4 T cells after COVID-19. As for treatment: 10-day PBMC culture with coronavirus spike peptide pools or control peptides (ViraFEST assay). Antigens of these TCRs are unknown. The Oncomine TCR Beta short-read assay generated sequence data from the DNA of cultured CD4+ T cells. A single record per CDR3 protein comes from TCRdb applying MiXCR to the PCR reads. Of 13,000 to 15,000 distinct CDR3 sequences listed, less than 35% were seen once; the top ten hold roughly 8.5%. Specimen: CD4+ T cells from blood, cultured in vitro. Receptor source: a human donor who had recovered from COVID-19.

V is TRBV19 and J is TRBJ2-7; TRBD1 matches at 8 bases. The J segment lost 4 bases and the V segment lost 10 bases, leaving 9 bases of the junction unmatched. The germline V gene has CDR1 LNHDA and CDR2 SQIVND (reference sequence). The CDR3 consists of 13 residues. The CDR3 spells CATSPGGFYEQYF. DNA for the CDR3: TGTGCCACCTCCCCAGGGGGCTTTTACGAGCAGTACTTC.

The V and J genes are TRBV12-3 or TRBV12-4 and TRBJ2-2, with TRBD1 matching 9 bases. This CDR3 has 17 amino acids. The junction had 11 bases not matched to a gene; V was cut back by 6 bases and J by 3 bases. CDR3 sequence: CASRPPAGTGYTGELFF. The CDR3 nucleotides are TGTGCCAGCAGACCGCCTGCCGGGACAGGGTACACCGGGGAGCTGTTTTTT.

V and J are TRBV30 and TRBJ2-7, with D possibly TRBD1 on 5 matching bases. V lost 3 bases, J lost 10 bases, and 16 bases lay in between. This CDR3 has 12 residues. The germline gives CDR1 GTSNPN, CDR2 SVGIG (reference sequence). CDR3 DNA: TGTGCCTGGAGGGAGAAGGGGCTCTTTCAGTACTTC. Translating gives CAWREKGLFQYF. Together with reference TRBV30 and TRBJ2-7, the CDR3 gives the full variable domain: SQTIHQWPATLVQPVGSPLSLECTVEGTSNPNLYWYRQAAGRGLQLLFYSVGIGQISSEVPQNLSASRPQDRQFILSSKKLLLSDSGFYLCAWREKGLFQYFGPGTRLTVT.

By share of the sample, this clonotype is medium-sized. This sequence joins TRBV5-1 and TRBJ1-2; 7 nucleotides match TRBD1. Germline CDR1 is SGHRS and CDR2 is YFSETQ. This CDR3 region has 15 residues. The junction had 12 bases not matched to a gene; V was cut back by 2 bases and J by 8 bases. CDR3 sequence reads: CASSLTGAGSIGYTF. CDR3 coding DNA: TGCGCCAGCAGCTTAACAGGGGCCGGCTCTATAGGCTACACCTTC.

The table lists this clonotype with a few counts. This chain links TRBV6-1 with TRBJ1-1; D call uncertain. From germline, CDR1 is MNHNS and CDR2 SASEGT. Trimming took off 0 bases at V and 8 bases at J, with 7 bases between the two ends. The CDR3 is made up of 12 amino acids. CDR3 nucleotides: TGTGCCAGCAGTGAAGCCCGGTCGGAAGCTTTCTTT. Its translation is CASSEARSEAFF.